Below are 29 T cell receptor beta chains sequenced from a single sample in a study of blood T cell repertoires in COVID-19. Assay used: immunoSEQ multiplex PCR; TCRdb lists only in-frame clones, some missing. The sample records some 150,000 clones, 87% being singletons. The sample was peripheral blood. The receptors shown here come from a man aged 50 to 60 who had recovered from COVID-19.

This clone was recorded once. V gene TRBV6-4 combines with J gene TRBJ2-3; maybe TRBD2 (6 bases). This CDR3 contains 16 residues. CDR1 is MRHNA, CDR2 SNTAGT, per germline. Between the trimmed V and J ends, which lost 0 bases and 2 bases, there was a span of 12 bases. CDR3 nucleotide sequence: TGTGCCAGCAGTGACTCGACGGGCGGGACCACAGATACGCAGTATTTT. This sequence encodes CASSDSTGGTTDTQYF.

The rearrangement joins TRBV7-6 to TRBJ1-4; no clear D gene. Germline V gives CDR1 SGHVS, CDR2 FNYEAQ. The CDR3 covers 12 residues. The ends were cut back, 5 bases at V and 3 bases at J, with 4 bases in the middle. CDR3: CASSPANEKLFF. The CDR3 DNA reads as TGTGCCAGCAGCCCTGCTAATGAAAAACTGTTTTTT.

This clone occurred many times. The V call is TRBV30, the J call TRBJ1-5; 9 bases align to TRBD1. The J segment lost 6 bases and the V segment lost 3 bases, leaving 6 bases of the junction unmatched. Germline V CDR1 and CDR2: GTSNPN, SVGIG (reference sequence). The CDR3 consists of 14 residues. The CDR3 protein is CAWSRTGGPQPQHF. CDR3 in DNA: TGTGCCTGGAGCCGAACAGGGGGCCCTCAGCCCCAGCATTTT.

This clone was seen only once. CDR3 amino acids: CASSAAEGRRETQYF. The CDR3 DNA follows: TGTGCCAGCAGCGCCGCGGAGGGGCGTCGGGAGACCCAGTACTTC. V gene TRBV6-2 or TRBV6-3 combines with J gene TRBJ2-5, with D perhaps matching TRBD2 (6 bases). The V and J ends lost 6 bases and 5 bases respectively, with 19 bases between them. The V gene's germline CDR1 is MNHEY and CDR2 SVGEGT. The CDR3 covers 15 residues.

CDR3 sequence: CASSVLAGGRVEDTQYF. In DNA form, the CDR3 reads TGTGCCAGCAGCGTCTTAGCGGGGGGGCGGGTAGAAGATACGCAGTATTTT. This chain connects TRBV9 to TRBJ2-3, with 11 bases identical to TRBD2. V dropped 2 bases and J dropped 5; count of bases not matched to a gene: 10. Germline V lookup: CDR1 SGDLS, CDR2 YYNGEE. The length of the CDR3 is 17 residues.

The V and J genes are TRBV5-6 and TRBJ1-2; perhaps TRBD1 as D (6 bases). CDR1 is SGHDT, CDR2 YYEEEE, per germline. This CDR3 spans 14 amino acids. Trimming removed 4 bases at V and 0 bases at J, with 10 bases between. The CDR3 region is CASSPGAANYGYTF. The CDR3 nucleotides are TGTGCCAGCAGCCCAGGGGCCGCTAACTATGGCTACACCTTC.

This clone was counted between two and nine times. V gene TRBV6-2 or TRBV6-3 combines with J gene TRBJ1-2, with D unclear. V gave up 1 base and J gave up 8 bases, with 11 bases separating them. CDR3 size: 13 residues. Per the germline V gene, CDR1 is MNHEY and CDR2 is SVGEGT. This CDR3 is CASSYYEGNGYTF. CDR3 coding DNA: TGTGCCAGCAGTTACTACGAGGGAAACGGCTACACCTTC.

The CDR3 sequence: CARSFHVPLLAKHYEQYF. In DNA, the CDR3 is TGTGCCAGAAGCTTCCACGTTCCTCTACTAGCGAAACACTACGAGCAGTACTTC. This sequence joins TRBV5-3 and TRBJ2-7, with 7 nucleotides matching TRBD2. TRBV5-3 is an open reading frame whose function is uncertain. Trimming took 2 bases from V and 3 from J; bases not matched to a gene: 17. The CDR3 has 18 residues.

This rearrangement joins TRBV10-3 to TRBJ1-1; D is unresolved. The CDR3 is 14 amino acids. V dropped 0 bases and J dropped 7 bases, with 12 bases sitting between them. CDR1 ENHRY and CDR2 SYGVKD come from the germline V gene. The DNA for the CDR3 is TGTGCCATCAGTGAGTCGGTTTCAGGTAGTGAAGCTTTCTTT. Translating it yields CAISESVSGSEAFF.

The rearrangement links TRBV11-1 to TRBJ2-7; a possible D gene is TRBD2 (5 bases). Trimming took 8 bases from V and 1 from J, leaving 15 bases between them. CDR3 length equals 14 residues. CDR1 is SGHAT, CDR2 FQDESV, per germline (reference sequence). For the CDR3, the DNA is TGTGCCAGCGGGAAAGACGGGGAATCCTACGAGCAGTACTTC. It codes for CASGKDGESYEQYF.

The chain links TRBV19 to TRBJ1-2; D gene unclear. The CDR3 consists of 18 residues. V shed 0 bases and J shed 3 bases, with 20 bases lying between them. CDR1 LNHDA and CDR2 SQIVND come from the germline V gene (reference sequence). The CDR3 DNA reads as TGTGCCAGTAGTATAGATGATCGGAGGGAGAGTCAGGACTATGGCTACACCTTC. Residues: CASSIDDRRESQDYGYTF.

The chain recombines TRBV4-3 with TRBJ2-3, with 9 bases matching TRBD2. With 0 bases clipped from V and 2 bases from J, the junction kept 9 bases outside the gene matches. Germline assignment: CDR1 LGHNA and CDR2 YSLEER. This CDR3 spans 18 amino acids. CDR3 in DNA: TGCGCCAGCAGCCAAGATGGGGCTAGCGGGGCCCTCACAGATACGCAGTATTTT. Its translation is CASSQDGASGALTDTQYF.

The chain carries TRBV29-1 and TRBJ1-2; 11 nucleotides line up with TRBD1. Germline CDR1 SQVTM, CDR2 ANQGSEA. After removal of 4 bases from V and 4 bases from J, the junction contained 11 bases not matched to a gene. The length of the CDR3 is 16 residues. CDR3 in DNA: TGCAGCGTTGTGACCGGGACAGGGGGATCAGGCTATGGCTACACCTTC. Translation gives CSVVTGTGGSGYGYTF.

V and J are TRBV19 and TRBJ2-5; 10 positions agree with TRBD2. CDR3 length: 19 amino acids. Looked up from germline, CDR1 is LNHDA and CDR2 is SQIVND (reference sequence). Unmatched junction bases numbered 14, after V lost 4 bases and J lost 0 bases. The CDR3, as DNA: TGTGCCAGTAGTACACTGACTATGGGACTAGCGACTTACCAAGAGACCCAGTACTTC. This codes for CASSTLTMGLATYQETQYF.

V is TRBV3-1 (or the pseudogene TRBV3-2) and J is TRBJ2-1; 10 nucleotides align to TRBD2. Germline CDR1 is LGHDT and CDR2 is YNNKEL (reference sequence). V lost 0 bases and J lost 16; bases outside the gene matches: 15. This CDR3 has 16 amino acids. CDR3 in amino acids: CASSQDPSGGASFQFF. CDR3 DNA sequence: TGTGCCAGCAGCCAAGATCCAAGCGGGGGGGCCAGTTTCCAATTCTTC.

This sequence joins TRBV12-5 and TRBJ2-2, with 7 bases matching TRBD1. Germline V gene data show CDR1 as LGHNT and CDR2 as FRNRAP. The CDR3 has 17 amino acids. The ends lost 0 bases at V and 4 bases at J; junction bases unmatched: 8. CDR3 residues: CASGLVLSGQITGELFF. Here the CDR3 DNA reads TGTGCTAGTGGTTTGGTACTCTCGGGACAGATCACCGGGGAGCTGTTTTTT.

CDR3 loop: CASAVRGGNTGELFF. CDR3 sequence (DNA): TGTGCCAGCGCAGTGCGGGGGGGCAACACCGGGGAGCTGTTTTTT. The chain joins TRBV6-5 to TRBJ2-2; 9 bases fit TRBD2. Per germline, CDR1 MNHEY and CDR2 SVGAGI. The length of the CDR3 is 15 residues. The V and J ends lost 8 bases and 2 bases, in that order; junction bases with no gene match: 6.

The J gene is TRBJ2-5, the V gene TRBV11-3, with TRBD1 matching 7 bases. Germline V lookup: CDR1 SGHNT, CDR2 YENEEA. Unmatched junction bases numbered 6, after V lost 4 bases and J lost 1 base. The CDR3 totals 15 residues. The CDR3 region is CASSSGQTFQETQYF. The CDR3 bases are TGTGCCAGCAGCTCGGGACAGACGTTCCAAGAGACCCAGTACTTC.

V usage is TRBV6-1 and J usage is TRBJ1-2; 8 bases are shared with TRBD1. CDR1 and CDR2 from the germline V gene are MNHNS and SASEGT. Germline trimming cut 1 base from V and 8 bases from J; bases unmatched to any gene: 9. This CDR3 is built from 15 residues. DNA for the CDR3: TGTGCCAGCAGTGAAGGAGAGACAGGGGCCTTCGGCTACACCTTC. Residues: CASSEGETGAFGYTF.

The V gene is TRBV9, the J gene TRBJ1-2, with 12 bases identical to TRBD1. In germline, CDR1 is SGDLS, CDR2 YYNGEE. CDR3 length equals 16 residues. V lost 5 bases, J lost 0 bases, and 5 bases stayed unmatched. CDR3 nucleotides: TGTGCCAGCAGGGGGGACAGGGGGCCTCCTAACTATGGCTACACCTTC. Its protein is CASRGDRGPPNYGYTF.

J is TRBJ2-3 and V is TRBV9, with D possibly matching TRBD1 (5 bases). V dropped 2 bases and J dropped 2 bases, with 6 bases sitting between them. CDR3 length equals 13 residues. Germline V gene sequence: CDR1 SGDLS, CDR2 YYNGEE. The CDR3 region is CASSVGHTDTQYF. The CDR3 bases are TGTGCCAGCAGCGTGGGGCACACAGATACGCAGTATTTT.

The V and J genes are TRBV25-1 and TRBJ2-7, with D hard to call. Germline V gene data show CDR1 as MGHDK and CDR2 as SYGVNS. CDR3 length: 11 residues. Trimming shortened V by 8 bases and J by 7 bases, and 12 bases separated the two germline ends. The CDR3: CASPPRGEQYF. Written as DNA, the CDR3 is TGTGCCAGCCCCCCCCGAGGAGAGCAGTACTTC.

Comment on this clone: This sample includes further DNA sequences coding for the same CDR3. The chain joins TRBV6-4 to TRBJ2-1; 11 bases map to TRBD2. V trimming: 6 bases; J trimming: 2 bases; junction bases outside the gene matches: 3. The CDR3 loop spans 15 amino acids. Germline V gene lookup returns CDR1 MRHNA and CDR2 SNTAGT. The CDR3 loop reads CASSDSGGAYNEQFF. The DNA for the CDR3 is TGTGCCAGCAGCGATAGCGGGGGGGCCTACAATGAGCAGTTCTTC.

The chain links TRBV5-1 to TRBJ1-1; possible D gene TRBD1, 5 bases. V shed 2 bases and J shed 4 bases, with 15 bases lying between them. This CDR3 region has 15 residues. Germline CDR1 SGHRS, CDR2 YFSETQ. CDR3 coding DNA: TGCGCCAGCAGCTTTACGCCGGGGGGTTCCACTGAAGCTTTCTTT. It is translated as CASSFTPGGSTEAFF.

The rearrangement links TRBV7-8 to TRBJ1-2; no definite D call. The CDR3 runs to 15 residues. Trimming took 5 bases from V and 9 from J, leaving 22 bases between them. CDR1 is SGHVS and CDR2 is FQNEAQ in the germline V gene. CDR3 sequence: CASSSGWRRDYRYTF. CDR3 DNA sequence: TGTGCCAGCAGCAGCGGTTGGCGTCGAGATTATCGCTACACCTTC.

This clone was detected only a few times. V and J are TRBV2 and TRBJ1-2, with D uncertain. The CDR3 consists of 12 residues. V shed 4 bases and J shed 8 bases, with 11 bases lying between them. Looked up from germline, CDR1 is SNHLY and CDR2 is FYNNEI. DNA of the CDR3: TGTGCCAGCAGTGCCCGCGAGATCGGCTACACCTTC. Translation gives CASSAREIGYTF. The full variable domain, its missing parts supplied by reference TRBV2 and TRBJ1-2, is EPEVTQTPSHQVTQMGQEVILRCVPISNHLYFYWYRQILGQKVEFLVSFYNNEISEKSEIFDDQFSVERPDGSNFTLKIRSTKLEDSAMYFCASSAREIGYTFGSGTRLTVV.

The J gene is TRBJ1-4, the V gene TRBV19, with unresolved D. The germline V gene has CDR1 LNHDA and CDR2 SQIVND (reference sequence). The CDR3 sequence is 14 residues long. Trimming took 6 bases from V and 0 from J, leaving 8 bases between them. For the CDR3, the DNA is TGTGCCAGTAGCCTCGGGGCAACTAATGAAAAACTGTTTTTT. As protein: CASSLGATNEKLFF.

This rearrangement joins TRBV3-1 (or the pseudogene TRBV3-2) to TRBJ2-3, with 9 bases lining up with TRBD1. CDR3 length equals 18 residues. The germline V gene encodes CDR1 LGHDT and CDR2 YNNKEL (reference sequence). The trim removed 4 bases at V and 3 bases at J, leaving 14 bases unmatched. The CDR3 DNA sequence: TGTGCCAGCAGCCGCCAGGTGCGGTCAGGACAGGGGACAGATACGCAGTATTTT. Translation gives CASSRQVRSGQGTDTQYF.

This clone appeared once. This chain links TRBV7-6 with TRBJ2-7, with D perhaps TRBD2 (7 bases). Germline-derived CDR1 and CDR2 are SGHVS and FNYEAQ. V was shortened by 5 bases and J by 3 bases, with 17 bases between the two germline ends. This CDR3 region has 15 residues. CDR3 residues: CASSNQREGDYEQYF. In nucleotides, the CDR3 is TGTGCCAGCAGCAATCAAAGGGAGGGGGACTACGAGCAGTACTTC.